The clone carrying this T cell receptor beta chain was counted between two and nine times. CDR1 and CDR2 from the germline V gene are SGHRS and YFSETQ. Trimming pared 0 bases from V and 4 bases from J, leaving 10 bases between. The CDR3 has 14 residues. This sample is part of a study of blood T cell repertoires in COVID-19. At the level of the study: Material from acute and convalescent COVID-19 was sourced from the United States, Italy and Spain.

How the authors handled the data: Scientists estimated how many nucleated cells there were by amplifying reference gene primers. The assay was immunoSEQ multiplex PCR, and TCRdb's table has in-frame clones only and misses some. The DNA gave D and trimming, while V, J and clone size come from that table. The sample contains 200,000 or so clones, roughly nine tenths of which appear only once. The receptor comes from a man between 40 and 49 years old with active or convalescent COVID-19. This sequence joins TRBV5-1 and TRBJ1-1; D might be TRBD1 (5 bases). The source material was peripheral blood. The CDR3 DNA sequence: TGCGCCAGCAGCTTGGAGCAGGGATTCACTGAAGCTTTCTTT. It specifies CASSLEQGFTEAFF.